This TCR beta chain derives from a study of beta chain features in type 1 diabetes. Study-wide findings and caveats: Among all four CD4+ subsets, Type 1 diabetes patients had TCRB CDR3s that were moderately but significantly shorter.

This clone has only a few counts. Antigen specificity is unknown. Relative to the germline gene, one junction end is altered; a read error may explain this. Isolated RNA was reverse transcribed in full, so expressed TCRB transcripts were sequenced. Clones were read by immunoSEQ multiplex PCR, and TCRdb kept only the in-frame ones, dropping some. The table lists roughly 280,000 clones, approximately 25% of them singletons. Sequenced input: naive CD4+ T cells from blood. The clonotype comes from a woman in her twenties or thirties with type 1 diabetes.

CDR3 coding DNA: TGTGCCAGCAGCTGGGGTGAGGACAGGGCTACGTTT. It encodes CASSWGEDRATF. The chain is built from TRBV7-8 and TRBJ2-3; 8 bases line up with TRBD1. The V gene's germline CDR1 is SGHVS and CDR2 FQNEAQ. The CDR3 spans 12 residues.